The rows below give T cell receptor beta chains drawn from one sample of a study of immune characterization of retroperitoneal liposarcoma. TCRdb re-derived calls from the PCR reads in MiXCR, one entry per CDR3 protein. Of 8,000 or so distinct CDR3 sequences in the sample, around 40% are singletons; the top ten hold 10%. Sequences were obtained from tumor tissue. The receptors were sampled from a male donor with retroperitoneal liposarcoma. CDR3s include the opening cysteine and the closing phenylalanine or tryptophan. The D gene is left open where the match is weak. Clone size is shown for a subset of rows, as once, few, many or a class of expanded clone.

clone size,J gene,D gene,V gene,CDR3 protein,CDR3 DNA
medium-sized,TRBJ2-1,NA,TRBV11-2,CASSLAGVSYYNEQFF,TGTGCCAGCAGCTTAGCGGGGGTTAGCTACTACAATGAGCAGTTCTTC
NA,TRBJ2-1,NA,TRBV7-2,CASSSYRESPSYEQFF,TGTGCCAGCAGCAGCTATCGGGAGAGCCCCTCCTACGAGCAGTTCTTC
many,TRBJ2-3,TRBD2,TRBV7-2,CASRPTKLAVDTDTQYF,TGTGCCAGCAGACCTACTAAACTAGCGGTCGACACAGATACGCAGTATTTT
NA,TRBJ2-7,TRBD1,TRBV6-1,CASSPTTGGYEQYF,TGTGCCAGCAGTCCAACGACAGGGGGCTACGAGCAGTACTTC
few,TRBJ2-1,TRBD2,TRBV10-2,CASRGLAGSLRSNEQFF,TGCGCCAGCCGGGGACTAGCGGGGTCCCTTCGTAGCAATGAGCAGTTCTTC
NA,TRBJ2-2,NA,TRBV6-2/TRBV6-3,CASSEAETGELFF,TGTGCCAGCAGTGAGGCGGAAACCGGGGAGCTGTTTTTT
NA,TRBJ2-5,TRBD1,TRBV27,CASTMRGPAEVQYF,TGTGCCAGCACTATGAGGGGGCCCGCTGAGGTCCAGTACTTC
NA,TRBJ2-7,TRBD1,TRBV6-1,CASSGDRGDEQYF,TGTGCCAGCAGTGGGGACAGGGGCGACGAGCAGTACTTC
NA,TRBJ2-1,NA,TRBV6-1,CASSSTGYNEQFF,TGTGCCAGCAGCTCTACGGGGTACAATGAGCAGTTCTTC
NA,TRBJ2-5,NA,TRBV10-1,CASSEIQAGTQYF,TGCGCCAGCAGTGAGATTCAGGCGGGGACCCAGTACTTC
few,TRBJ2-1,TRBD2,TRBV12-3/TRBV12-4,CASSTPGLAGIVEQFF,TGTGCCAGCAGTACCCCGGGACTAGCGGGGATTGTTGAGCAGTTCTTC
medium-sized,TRBJ2-4,TRBD1,TRBV7-6,CASSLGRTGSSKNIQYF,TGTGCCAGCAGCTTGGGGAGGACAGGGTCATCCAAAAACATTCAGTACTTC
few,TRBJ2-1,NA,TRBV6-1,CASSALGGVTQFF,TGTGCCAGCAGTGCTCTGGGCGGGGTGACCCAGTTCTTC
few,TRBJ2-5,TRBD2,TRBV6-1,CASSPQLAGDWNEQYF,TGTGCCAGCAGTCCCCAACTAGCGGGAGATTGGAATGAGCAGTACTTC
NA,TRBJ2-7,NA,TRBV6-6,CASGKFYEQYF,TGTGCCAGCGGCAAGTTTTACGAGCAGTACTTC
NA,TRBJ2-7,NA,TRBV7-2,CASSISGERYEQYF,TGTGCCAGCAGCATATCGGGAGAACGGTACGAGCAGTACTTC
NA,TRBJ2-3,NA,TRBV27,CASSLSLGTQYF,TGTGCCAGCAGTTTATCCCTGGGTACGCAGTATTTT
NA,TRBJ2-1,NA,TRBV7-3,CASSLGGVYNEQFF,TGTGCCAGCAGCCTCGGGGGCGTGTACAATGAGCAGTTCTTC
few,TRBJ2-1,NA,TRBV6-1,CASSLYRDAWETQFF,TGTGCCAGCAGTCTCTACAGGGATGCATGGGAGACCCAGTTCTTC
few,TRBJ1-6,TRBD1,TRBV6-6,CASSPNRGTGDSPLHF,TGTGCCAGCAGCCCAAACCGCGGGACAGGGGACTCACCCCTCCACTTT
NA,TRBJ2-1,NA,TRBV11-2,CASSWTPGETQFF,TGTGCCAGCAGCTGGACGCCGGGCGAGACCCAGTTCTTC
NA,TRBJ2-1,TRBD1,TRBV6-6,CASSYFPTGVSHEQFF,TGTGCCAGCAGTTATTTTCCGACAGGGGTCTCTCACGAGCAGTTCTTC
NA,TRBJ2-1,NA,TRBV6-1,CASSAAQEAYNEQFF,TGTGCCAGCAGTGCGGCGCAAGAGGCCTACAATGAGCAGTTCTTC
NA,TRBJ2-3,NA,TRBV12-3/TRBV12-4,CASSPQAGQEGDTQYF,TGTGCCAGCAGTCCTCAAGCCGGACAGGAGGGAGATACGCAGTATTTT
NA,TRBJ2-7,NA,TRBV12-3/TRBV12-4,CASSFFQGGNEQYF,TGTGCCAGCAGTTTTTTTCAGGGTGGGAATGAGCAGTACTTC
NA,TRBJ2-1,NA,TRBV6-1,CATNRASANNEQFF,TGTGCCACAAATAGGGCTAGTGCTAACAATGAGCAGTTCTTC
few,TRBJ2-4,TRBD2,TRBV6-1,CASSEFGGRSILAKNIQYF,TGTGCCAGCAGTGAATTCGGCGGGAGGTCAATCTTAGCCAAAAACATTCAGTACTTC
NA,TRBJ2-1,TRBD1,TRBV7-8,CASSLAAPRDRASNEQFF,TGTGCCAGCAGCTTAGCGGCCCCCCGGGACAGGGCCTCCAATGAGCAGTTCTTC
NA,TRBJ2-1,TRBD2,TRBV7-2,CASSPGTSGKNEQFF,TGTGCCAGCAGCCCAGGGACTAGCGGGAAAAATGAGCAGTTCTTC
NA,TRBJ2-1,TRBD2,TRBV4-1,CASSHPSGRGDNEQFF,TGCGCCAGCAGCCACCCTAGCGGGAGAGGCGACAATGAGCAGTTCTTC
medium-sized,TRBJ2-1,NA,TRBV7-8,CASSLEGRSPLETQFF,TGTGCCAGCAGCTTAGAGGGCCGGAGCCCGTTGGAGACCCAGTTCTTC
NA,TRBJ2-3,NA,TRBV6-1,CASSRIPGHENQETQYF,TGTGCCAGCAGCCGAATTCCGGGACACGAGAACCAAGAGACCCAGTACTTT
few,TRBJ2-3,NA,TRBV12-3/TRBV12-4,CASIRSDTQYF,TGTGCCAGCATCCGTTCAGATACGCAGTATTTT
NA,TRBJ2-5,NA,TRBV27,CASSNGGPGETQYF,TGTGCCAGCAGTAACGGGGGGCCTGGGGAGACCCAGTACTTC
few,TRBJ2-3,NA,TRBV6-6,CASSYSGLSTDTQYF,TGTGCCAGCAGTTACTCGGGTTTGAGCACAGATACGCAGTATTTT
NA,TRBJ2-5,TRBD1,TRBV27,CASSLHRGRGETQYF,TGTGCCAGCAGTTTACACAGGGGCCGAGGGGAGACCCAGTACTTC
NA,TRBJ2-5,NA,TRBV6-8,CASKVEPRSTPETQYF,TGTGCCAGCAAAGTGGAACCCCGGAGTACCCCAGAGACCCAGTACTTC
NA,TRBJ2-3,TRBD2,TRBV27,CASSLRPAGVREYF,TGTGCCAGCAGTTTACGCCCAGCGGGAGTCCGGGAGTATTTT
medium-sized,TRBJ1-2,NA,TRBV12-5,CASGLEHRVVYYGYTF,TGTGCTAGTGGTTTAGAACACAGGGTAGTTTACTATGGCTACACCTTC
NA,TRBJ2-7,NA,TRBV6-1,CASSDTMAGLEQYF,TGTGCCAGCAGTGATACCATGGCAGGCCTCGAGCAGTACTTC
NA,TRBJ1-2,NA,TRBV6-5,CASSTDSTYGYTF,TGTGCCAGCAGTACGGACAGCACCTATGGCTACACCTTC
NA,TRBJ2-5,NA,TRBV6-6,CASGVGGGIRRGQYF,TGTGCCAGCGGGGTGGGGGGCGGGATACGTCGGGGGCAGTACTTC
NA,TRBJ2-1,NA,TRBV6-1,CASSETSPLGLEQFF,TGTGCCAGCAGTGAGACGTCCCCTTTGGGTCTCGAGCAGTTCTTC
medium-sized,TRBJ2-5,NA,TRBV6-1,CASSASAKTQYF,TGTGCCAGCAGTGCCTCAGCCAAGACCCAGTACTTC
NA,TRBJ1-5,NA,TRBV6-5,CASSRDAQYNQPQHF,TGTGCCAGCAGCCGGGACGCACAGTACAATCAGCCCCAGCATTTT
NA,TRBJ2-7,NA,TRBV6-2/TRBV6-3,CASKLSDRYYEQYF,TGTGCCAGCAAACTATCGGACCGATACTACGAGCAGTACTTC
NA,TRBJ2-5,TRBD1,TRBV6-1,CASSTHQGQGVMRETQYF,TGTGCCAGCAGTACGCACCAGGGACAGGGAGTGATGCGGGAGACCCAGTACTTC
NA,TRBJ1-5,NA,TRBV6-5,CASTPAGGNQPQHF,TGTGCCAGCACCCCTGCAGGCGGCAATCAGCCCCAGCATTTT
few,TRBJ2-1,TRBD1,TRBV6-1,CASRRTGIVETQFF,TGTGCCAGCAGAAGGACAGGGATTGTGGAGACCCAGTTCTTC
few,TRBJ2-1,NA,TRBV6-5,CASSMREYNEQFF,TGTGCCAGCAGTATGAGGGAGTACAATGAGCAGTTCTTC
few,TRBJ2-1,NA,TRBV11-1,CASSPRDQETQFF,TGTGCCAGCAGTCCCCGGGATCAAGAGACCCAGTTCTTC
few,TRBJ2-7,TRBD1,TRBV6-1,CASSRDRGLYEQYF,TGTGCCAGCAGCCGGGACAGGGGGCTTTACGAGCAGTACTTC
NA,TRBJ2-7,TRBD1,TRBV6-6,CASSTPGQGTHEQYF,TGTGCCAGCAGTACCCCGGGACAGGGAACCCACGAGCAGTACTTC
NA,TRBJ2-1,TRBD2,TRBV6-6,CASSYRNRLAGLDEQFF,TGTGCCAGCAGTTACCGTAATCGACTAGCGGGATTGGATGAGCAGTTCTTC